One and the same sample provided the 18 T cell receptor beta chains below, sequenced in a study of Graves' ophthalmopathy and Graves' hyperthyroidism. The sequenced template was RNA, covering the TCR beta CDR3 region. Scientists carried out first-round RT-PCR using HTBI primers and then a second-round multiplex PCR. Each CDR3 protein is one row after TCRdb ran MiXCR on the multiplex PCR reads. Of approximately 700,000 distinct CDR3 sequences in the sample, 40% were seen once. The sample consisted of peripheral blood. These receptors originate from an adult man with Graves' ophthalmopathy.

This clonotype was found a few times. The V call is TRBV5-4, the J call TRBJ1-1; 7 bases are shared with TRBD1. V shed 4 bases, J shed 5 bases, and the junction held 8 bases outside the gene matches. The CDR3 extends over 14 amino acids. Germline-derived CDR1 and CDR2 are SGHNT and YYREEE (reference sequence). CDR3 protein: CASSPGQVVTEAFF. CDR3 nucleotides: TGTGCCAGCAGCCCCGGACAGGTCGTGACTGAAGCTTTCTTT. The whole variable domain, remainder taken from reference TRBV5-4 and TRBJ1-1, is ETGVTQSPTHLIKTRGQQVTLRCSSQSGHNTVSWYQQALGQGPQFIFQYYREEENGRGNFPPRFSGLQFPNYSSELNVNALELDDSALYLCASSPGQVVTEAFFGQGTRLTVV.

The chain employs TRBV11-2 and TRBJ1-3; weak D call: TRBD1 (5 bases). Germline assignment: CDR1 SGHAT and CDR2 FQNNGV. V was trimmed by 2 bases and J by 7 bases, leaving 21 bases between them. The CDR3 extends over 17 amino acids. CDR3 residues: CASSLQGRGRVGNTIYF. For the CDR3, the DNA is TGTGCCAGCAGCTTACAAGGGAGAGGCAGGGTGGGCAACACCATATATTTT.

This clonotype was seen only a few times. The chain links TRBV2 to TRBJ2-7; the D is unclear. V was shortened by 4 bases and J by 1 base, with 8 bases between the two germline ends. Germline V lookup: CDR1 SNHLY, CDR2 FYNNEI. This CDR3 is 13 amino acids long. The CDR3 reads CASSGGGSYEQYF. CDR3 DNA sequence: TGTGCCAGCAGTGGAGGCGGATCCTACGAGCAGTACTTC.

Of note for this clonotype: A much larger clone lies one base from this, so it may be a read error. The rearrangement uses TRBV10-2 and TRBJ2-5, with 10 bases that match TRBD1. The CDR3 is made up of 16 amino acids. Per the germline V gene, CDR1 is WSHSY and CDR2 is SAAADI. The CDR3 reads CASSTGTGDSQEAQYF. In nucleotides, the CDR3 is TGCGCCAGCAGTACCGGGACAGGGGATTCGCAAGAGGCCCAGTACTTC.

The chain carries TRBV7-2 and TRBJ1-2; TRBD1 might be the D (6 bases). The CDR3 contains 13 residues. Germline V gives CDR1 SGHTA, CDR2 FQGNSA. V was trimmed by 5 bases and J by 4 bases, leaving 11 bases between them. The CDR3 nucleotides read TGTGCCAGCAGCCGAGGACAGCGCTATGGCTACACCTTC. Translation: CASSRGQRYGYTF.

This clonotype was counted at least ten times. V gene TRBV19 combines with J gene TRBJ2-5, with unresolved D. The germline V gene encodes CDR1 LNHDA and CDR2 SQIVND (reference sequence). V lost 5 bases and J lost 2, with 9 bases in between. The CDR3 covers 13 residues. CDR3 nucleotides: TGTGCCAGTAGTTCGGCCGCGCAAGAGACCCAGTACTTC. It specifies CASSSAAQETQYF.

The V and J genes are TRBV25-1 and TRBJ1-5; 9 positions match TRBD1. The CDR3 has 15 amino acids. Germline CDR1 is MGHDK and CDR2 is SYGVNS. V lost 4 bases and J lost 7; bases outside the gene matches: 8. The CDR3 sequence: CASSGRRTGAQPQHF. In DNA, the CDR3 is TGTGCCAGCAGTGGGAGGCGGACAGGGGCGCAGCCCCAGCATTTT.

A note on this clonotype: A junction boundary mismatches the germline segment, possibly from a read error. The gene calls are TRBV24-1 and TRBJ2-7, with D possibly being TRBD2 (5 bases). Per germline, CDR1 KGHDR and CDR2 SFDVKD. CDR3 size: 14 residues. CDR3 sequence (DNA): TGTGCCAGCAGTCGCATACTAGACTCCTACGAGCAGTACTTC. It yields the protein CASSRILDSYEQYF.

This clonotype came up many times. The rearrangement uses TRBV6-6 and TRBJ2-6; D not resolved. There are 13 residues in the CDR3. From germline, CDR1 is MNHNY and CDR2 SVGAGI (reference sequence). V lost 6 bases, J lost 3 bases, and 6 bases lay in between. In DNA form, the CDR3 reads TGTGCCAGCAGACTCGGTGGGGCCAACGTCCTGACTTTC. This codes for CASRLGGANVLTF.

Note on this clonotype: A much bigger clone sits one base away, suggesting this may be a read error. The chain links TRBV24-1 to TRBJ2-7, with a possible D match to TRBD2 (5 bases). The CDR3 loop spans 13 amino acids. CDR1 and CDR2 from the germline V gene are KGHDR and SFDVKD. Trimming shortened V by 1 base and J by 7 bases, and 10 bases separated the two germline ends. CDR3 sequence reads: CATSDFGRGEQYF. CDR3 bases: TGTGCCACCAGTGATTTTGGGAGAGGAGAGCAGTACTTC.

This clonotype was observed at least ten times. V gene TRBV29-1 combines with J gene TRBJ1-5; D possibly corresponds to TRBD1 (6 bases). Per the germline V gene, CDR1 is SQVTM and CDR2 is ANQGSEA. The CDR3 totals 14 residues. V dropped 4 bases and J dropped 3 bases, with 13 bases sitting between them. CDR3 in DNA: TGCAGCGTTGTATGGGCAGGGGACAATCAGCCCCAGCATTTT. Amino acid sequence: CSVVWAGDNQPQHF.

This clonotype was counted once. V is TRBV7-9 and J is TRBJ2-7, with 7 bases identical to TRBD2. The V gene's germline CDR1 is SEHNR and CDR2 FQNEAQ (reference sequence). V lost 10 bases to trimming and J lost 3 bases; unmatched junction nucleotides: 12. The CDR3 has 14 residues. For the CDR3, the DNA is TGTGCCACCGGGCGGGGGAGCCTCGTCTACGAGCAGTACTTC. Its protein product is CATGRGSLVYEQYF.

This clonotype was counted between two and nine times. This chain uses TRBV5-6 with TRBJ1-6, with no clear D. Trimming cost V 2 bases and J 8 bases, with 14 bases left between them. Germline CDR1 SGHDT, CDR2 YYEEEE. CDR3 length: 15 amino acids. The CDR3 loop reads CASSFGPSRDSPLHF. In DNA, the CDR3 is TGTGCCAGCAGCTTCGGCCCTTCCCGGGATTCACCCCTCCACTTT.

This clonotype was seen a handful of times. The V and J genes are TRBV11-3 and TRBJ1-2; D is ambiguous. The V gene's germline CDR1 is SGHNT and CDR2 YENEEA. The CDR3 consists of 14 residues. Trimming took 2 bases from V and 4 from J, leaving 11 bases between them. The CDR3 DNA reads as TGTGCCAGCAGCTTAAAAGTGGTGGGCTATGGCTACACCTTC. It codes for CASSLKVVGYGYTF.

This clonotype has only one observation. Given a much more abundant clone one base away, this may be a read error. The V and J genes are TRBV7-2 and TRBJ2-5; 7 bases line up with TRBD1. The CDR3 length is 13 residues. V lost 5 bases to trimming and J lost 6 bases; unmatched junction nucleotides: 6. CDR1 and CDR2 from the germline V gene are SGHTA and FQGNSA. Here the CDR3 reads CASSPDRDQTQYF. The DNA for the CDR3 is TGTGCCAGCAGCCCTGACAGGGATCAGACCCAGTACTTC.

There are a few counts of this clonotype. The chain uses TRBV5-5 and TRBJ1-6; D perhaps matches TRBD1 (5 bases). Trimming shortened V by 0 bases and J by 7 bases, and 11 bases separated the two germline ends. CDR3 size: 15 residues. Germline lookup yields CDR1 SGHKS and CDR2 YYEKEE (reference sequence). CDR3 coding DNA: TGTGCCAGCAGCTTGGGGGACCCCGTCAATTCACCCCTCCACTTT. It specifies CASSLGDPVNSPLHF.

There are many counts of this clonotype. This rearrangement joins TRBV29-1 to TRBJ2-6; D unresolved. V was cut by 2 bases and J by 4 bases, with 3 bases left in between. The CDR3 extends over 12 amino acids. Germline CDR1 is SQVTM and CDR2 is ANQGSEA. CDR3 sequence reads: CSVETGANVLTF. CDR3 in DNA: TGCAGCGTTGAAACAGGGGCCAACGTCCTGACTTTC.

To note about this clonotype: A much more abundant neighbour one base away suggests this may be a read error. In DNA form, the CDR3 reads TGTGCCAGCAGCTTTACCGGGACTAACTATGGCCACACCTTC. Its translation: CASSFTGTNYGHTF. This chain connects TRBV5-5 to TRBJ1-2; the D gene is possibly TRBD1 (5 bases). CDR1 and CDR2 from the germline V gene are SGHKS and YYEKEE (reference sequence). The length of the CDR3 is 14 residues. The entire variable domain, with the rest obtained from reference TRBV5-5 and TRBJ1-2, is as follows: DAGVTQSPTHLIKTRGQQVTLRCSPISGHKSVSWYQQVLGQGPQFIFQYYEKEERGRGNFPDRFSARQFPNYSSELNVNALLLGDSALYLCASSFTGTNYGHTFGSGTRLTVV.